This T cell receptor beta chain originates from a study of OX40 agonist ivuxolimab in advanced cancers. V was shortened by 0 bases and J by 4 bases, with 9 bases between the two germline ends. CDR3 length equals 15 residues. Germline loops: CDR1 SGHNT, CDR2 YENEEA. This table comes from immunoSEQ multiplex PCR, and its TCRdb copy is limited to in-frame clones, with some not included. Here the sample spans 71,000 or so clones, around 83% being singletons. V gene TRBV11-3 combines with J gene TRBJ1-4; no reliable D call. The sequence came from an adult with an advanced solid tumor such as melanoma, head and neck, liver or kidney cancer. Sequenced here: CD4+ or CD8+ T cells sorted from blood, sampled in a trial of the OX40 agonist ivuxolimab. The CDR3 sequence is CASSLDLGFNEKLFF. CDR3 coding DNA: TGTGCCAGCAGCTTAGATTTGGGGTTTAATGAAAAACTGTTTTTT.